One sample yielded the 13 T cell receptor beta chains listed below, sequenced in a study of T cell repertoires in cytomegalovirus infection. These receptors' targets are unknown. From the reads, TCRdb called clonotypes with MiXCR, one entry per CDR3 protein. Here the sample spans 340,000 or so distinct CDR3 sequences, roughly 25% being singletons. The starting material was cultured PBMCs, obtained from culture after CMV antigen stimulation. These TCRs come from a human donor in good health (CMV status not recorded). Some clones in this sample may be carry-over from other donors' samples.

This chain joins TRBV6-2 or TRBV6-3 and TRBJ2-5; TRBD1 might be the D (6 bases). The CDR3 spans 15 residues. Germline V CDR1 and CDR2: MNHEY, SVGEGT. Trimming left V 7 bases short and J 0 bases short, with 15 bases between. This CDR3 reads CASKTHTGNQETQYF. For the CDR3, the DNA is TGTGCCAGCAAAACCCACACAGGGAACCAAGAGACCCAGTACTTC.

This clonotype was counted many times. J is TRBJ2-1 and V is TRBV7-2; TRBD2 might be the D (6 bases). Germline V gene data show CDR1 as SGHTA and CDR2 as FQGNSA. This CDR3 is built from 17 residues. The V and J ends lost 5 bases and 1 base respectively, with 18 bases between them. This CDR3 reads CASSRYYSGDSYNEQFF. CDR3 DNA sequence: TGTGCCAGCAGCCGGTATTATAGCGGAGATTCCTACAATGAGCAGTTCTTC.

This clonotype was seen a handful of times. A much larger clone sits a single nucleotide away, making a read error possible. The rearrangement uses TRBV3-1 and TRBJ1-2; unclear D gene. The CDR3 loop spans 11 amino acids. Germline lookup yields CDR1 LGHDT and CDR2 YNNKEL (reference sequence). Trimming left V 2 bases short and J 2 bases short, with 0 bases between. The CDR3 region has the DNA TGTGCCAGCAGCCAAAACTATGGCTACACCTTC. This sequence encodes CASSQNYGYTF. Filled out from reference TRBV3-1 and TRBJ1-2, the complete variable domain reads DTAVSQTPKYLVTQMGNDKSIKCEQNLGHDTMYWYKQDSKKFLKIMFSYNNKELIINETVPNRFSPKSPDKAHLNLHINSLELGDSAVYFCASSQNYGYTFGSGTRLTVV.

This chain joins TRBV11-3 and TRBJ2-1; no clear D. The germline V and J ends were trimmed by 4 bases and 5 bases, with 12 bases remaining between them. The CDR3 covers 14 residues. Germline CDR1 reads SGHNT; CDR2 reads YENEEA. The CDR3 loop reads CASSSFWPNNEQFF. The CDR3 nucleotides read TGTGCCAGCAGCTCCTTTTGGCCCAACAATGAGCAGTTCTTC.

The V gene is TRBV12-3 or TRBV12-4, the J gene TRBJ2-1; D ambiguous. Trimming cost V 3 bases and J 4 bases, with 10 bases left between them. The CDR3 spans 14 residues. CDR3 residues: CASSFVLGYNEQFF. The CDR3 region has the DNA TGTGCCAGCAGTTTCGTCCTCGGGTACAATGAGCAGTTCTTC.

The chain links TRBV19 to TRBJ2-5; TRBD2 aligns across 10 bases. Germline-derived CDR1 and CDR2 are LNHDA and SQIVND (reference sequence). CDR3 length: 15 residues. V lost 9 bases, J lost 2 bases, and 9 bases stayed unmatched. The CDR3 DNA reads TGTGCCAGCGCTAGCGGGAGAGATTTTCAAGAGACCCAGTACTTC. Protein sequence: CASASGRDFQETQYF. Looking up the rest from reference TRBV19 and TRBJ2-5 gives the full variable domain: DGGITQSPKYLFRKEGQNVTLSCEQNLNHDAMYWYRQDPGQGLRLIYYSQIVNDFQKGDIAEGYSVSREKKESFPLTVTSAQKNPTAFYLCASASGRDFQETQYFGPGTRLLVL.

This clonotype was picked up many times. The CDR3 coding sequence is TGTGCCTGGAGTAGGACTATCAATGAGCAGTTCTTC. Its protein product is CAWSRTINEQFF. V and J are TRBV30 and TRBJ2-1; D is perhaps TRBD2 (6 bases). Germline V gene data show CDR1 as GTSNPN and CDR2 as SVGIG (reference sequence). The CDR3 extends over 12 amino acids. V lost 2 bases to trimming and J lost 6 bases, with 8 bases between them.

The CDR3 coding sequence is TGTGCCATCAGTGCGGGGTCGGCGACTAATGAAAAACTGTTTTTT. Amino acid sequence: CAISAGSATNEKLFF. The chain uses TRBV10-3 and TRBJ1-4; D unclear. V lost 4 bases, J lost 2 bases, and 11 bases lay in between. The CDR3 covers 15 residues. CDR1 and CDR2 from the germline V gene are ENHRY and SYGVKD.

The V gene is TRBV11-2, the J gene TRBJ2-7, with D hard to call. CDR1 is SGHAT, CDR2 FQNNGV, per germline. Trimming stripped 5 bases from V and 0 bases from J, with 14 bases between. There are 15 residues in the CDR3. CDR3 amino acids: CASSRRGQSSYEQYF. In nucleotides, the CDR3 is TGTGCCAGCAGCCGCCGTGGTCAGAGCTCCTACGAGCAGTACTTC.

CDR3 nucleotide sequence: TGTGCCAGCAGCCTACCCGGGGTTGGGCCAGATACGCAGTATTTT. Protein sequence: CASSLPGVGPDTQYF. The genes are TRBV7-9 and TRBJ2-3; D possibly corresponds to TRBD2 (5 bases). With 5 bases removed from V and 4 bases from J, the gap between germline ends came to 16 bases. Per germline, CDR1 SEHNR and CDR2 FQNEAQ (reference sequence). The CDR3 consists of 15 residues.

Concerning this clonotype itself: The CDR3 does not end in the conserved phenylalanine or tryptophan, so this is likely a read error. The chain carries TRBV7-2 and TRBJ1-1; D not certain. Germline V lookup: CDR1 SGHTA, CDR2 FQGNSA. Trimming took 3 bases from V and 1 from J, leaving 9 bases between them. The CDR3 spans 14 residues. CDR3 coding DNA: TGTGCCAGCAGCTTTAGGAACCCGAACACTGAAGCTTTCTCT. As protein: CASSFRNPNTEAFS.

This clonotype was detected a few times. The chain couples TRBV29-1 to TRBJ2-5; a weak D match, TRBD2 (5 bases). The CDR3 has 12 residues. Germline CDR1 SQVTM, CDR2 ANQGSEA. V dropped 4 bases and J dropped 5 bases, with 11 bases sitting between them. CDR3 amino acids: CSVVARDETQYF. For the CDR3, the DNA is TGCAGCGTTGTTGCGAGGGATGAGACCCAGTACTTC.

This clonotype is a singleton in its sample. J is TRBJ2-3 and V is TRBV5-4; D tentatively fits TRBD1 or TRBD2 (5 bases each). Looked up from germline, CDR1 is SGHNT and CDR2 is YYREEE (reference sequence). V lost 0 bases to trimming and J lost 2 bases, with 13 bases between them. This CDR3 is 16 amino acids long. The CDR3: CASSLEGTGHTDTQYF. The CDR3 DNA is TGTGCCAGCAGCTTGGAGGGAACGGGGCACACAGATACGCAGTATTTT.